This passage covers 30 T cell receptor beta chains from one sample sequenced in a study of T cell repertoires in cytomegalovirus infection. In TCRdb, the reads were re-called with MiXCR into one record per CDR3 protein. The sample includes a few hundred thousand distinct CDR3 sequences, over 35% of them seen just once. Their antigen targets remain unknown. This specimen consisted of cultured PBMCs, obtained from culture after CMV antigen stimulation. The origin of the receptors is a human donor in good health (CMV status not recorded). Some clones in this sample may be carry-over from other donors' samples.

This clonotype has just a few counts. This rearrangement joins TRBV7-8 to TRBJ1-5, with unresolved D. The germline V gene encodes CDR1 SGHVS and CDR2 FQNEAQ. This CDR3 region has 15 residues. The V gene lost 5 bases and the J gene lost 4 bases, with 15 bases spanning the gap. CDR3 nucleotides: TGTGCCAGCAGCCCAGGACGGGCAACAAATCAGCCCCAGCATTTT. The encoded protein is CASSPGRATNQPQHF.

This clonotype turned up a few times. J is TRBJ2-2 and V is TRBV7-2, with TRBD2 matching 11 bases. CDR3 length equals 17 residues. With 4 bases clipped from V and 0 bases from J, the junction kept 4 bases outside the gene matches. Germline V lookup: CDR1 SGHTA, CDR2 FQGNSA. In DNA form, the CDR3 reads TGTGCCAGCAGCTCTAGGGGACTAGCGGCGAACACCGGGGAGCTGTTTTTT. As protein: CASSSRGLAANTGELFF.

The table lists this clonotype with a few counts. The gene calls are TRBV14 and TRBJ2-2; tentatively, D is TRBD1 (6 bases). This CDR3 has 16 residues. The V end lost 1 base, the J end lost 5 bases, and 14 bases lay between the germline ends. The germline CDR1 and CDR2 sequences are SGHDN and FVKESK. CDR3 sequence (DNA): TGTGCCAGCAGCCAAGTCGGGACACCGCGGACCGGGGAGCTGTTTTTT. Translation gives CASSQVGTPRTGELFF.

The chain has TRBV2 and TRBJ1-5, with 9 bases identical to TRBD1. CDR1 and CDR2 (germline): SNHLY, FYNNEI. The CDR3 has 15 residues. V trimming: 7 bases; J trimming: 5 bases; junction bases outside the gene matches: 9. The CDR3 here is CASTEQGALDQPQHF. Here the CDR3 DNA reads TGTGCCAGCACCGAACAGGGGGCCCTGGATCAGCCCCAGCATTTT. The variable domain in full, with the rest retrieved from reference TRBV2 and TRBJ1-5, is EPEVTQTPSHQVTQMGQEVILRCVPISNHLYFYWYRQILGQKVEFLVSFYNNEISEKSEIFDDQFSVERPDGSNFTLKIRSTKLEDSAMYFCASTEQGALDQPQHFGDGTRLSIL.

CDR3 nucleotides: TGTGCCAGCAGTTCCGGACCTTGGGACAGGGGGCATGGCTACGAGCAGTACTTC. It yields the protein CASSSGPWDRGHGYEQYF. The V call is TRBV27, the J call TRBJ2-7, with TRBD1 matching 12 bases. Looked up from germline, CDR1 is MNHEY and CDR2 is SMNVEV (reference sequence). Trimming removed 4 bases from V and 3 bases from J; junction bases left unmatched: 13. There are 18 residues in the CDR3.

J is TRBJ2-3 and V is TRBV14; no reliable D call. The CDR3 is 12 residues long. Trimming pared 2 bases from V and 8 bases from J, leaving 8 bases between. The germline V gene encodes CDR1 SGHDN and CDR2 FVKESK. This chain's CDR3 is CASSQPGLTQYF. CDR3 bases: TGTGCCAGCAGCCAACCCGGCCTTACGCAGTATTTT.

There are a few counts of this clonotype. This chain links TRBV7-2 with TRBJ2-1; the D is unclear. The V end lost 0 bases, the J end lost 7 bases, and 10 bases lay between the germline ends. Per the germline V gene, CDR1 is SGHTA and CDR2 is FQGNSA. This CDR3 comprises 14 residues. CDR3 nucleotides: TGTGCCAGCAGCTTAGCGGTCTCAGAAAATGAGCAGTTCTTC. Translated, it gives CASSLAVSENEQFF.

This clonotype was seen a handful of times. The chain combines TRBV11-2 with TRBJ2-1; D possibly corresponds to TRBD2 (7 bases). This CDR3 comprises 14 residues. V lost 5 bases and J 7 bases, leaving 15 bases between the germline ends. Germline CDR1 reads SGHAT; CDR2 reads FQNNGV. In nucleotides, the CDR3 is TGTGCCAGCAGCCGAGGGGGGGGAGGGAATGAGCAGTTCTTC. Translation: CASSRGGGGNEQFF.

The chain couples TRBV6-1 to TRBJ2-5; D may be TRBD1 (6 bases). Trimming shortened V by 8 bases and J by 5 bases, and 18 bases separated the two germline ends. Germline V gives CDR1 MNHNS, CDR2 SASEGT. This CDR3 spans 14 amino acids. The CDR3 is CASGPTGTFETQYF. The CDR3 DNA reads TGTGCCAGCGGACCAACAGGGACGTTTGAGACCCAGTACTTC.

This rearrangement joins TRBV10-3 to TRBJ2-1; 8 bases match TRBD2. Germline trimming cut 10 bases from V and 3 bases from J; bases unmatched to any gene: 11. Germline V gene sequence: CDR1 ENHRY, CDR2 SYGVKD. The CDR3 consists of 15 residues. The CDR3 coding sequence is TGTGCCAGTTGGGGCGGGGGGAACCTCTACAATGAGCAGTTCTTC. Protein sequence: CASWGGGNLYNEQFF.

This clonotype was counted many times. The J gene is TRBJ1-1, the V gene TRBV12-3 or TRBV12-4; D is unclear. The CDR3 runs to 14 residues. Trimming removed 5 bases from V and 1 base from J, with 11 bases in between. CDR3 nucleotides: TGTGCCAGCAGTCCTGGACCTCCGAACACTGAAGCTTTCTTT. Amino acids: CASSPGPPNTEAFF.

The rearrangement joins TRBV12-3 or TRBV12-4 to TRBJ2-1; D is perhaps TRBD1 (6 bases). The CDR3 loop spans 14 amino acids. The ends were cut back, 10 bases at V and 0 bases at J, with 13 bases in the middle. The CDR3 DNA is TGTGCCATCGCAGTACAGGGCTCCTACAATGAGCAGTTCTTC. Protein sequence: CAIAVQGSYNEQFF.

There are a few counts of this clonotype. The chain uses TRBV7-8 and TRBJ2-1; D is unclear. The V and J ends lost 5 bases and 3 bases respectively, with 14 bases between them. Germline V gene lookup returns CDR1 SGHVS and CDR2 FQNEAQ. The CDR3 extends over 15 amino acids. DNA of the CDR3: TGTGCCAGCAGCCCCCTCTCATTTCGCTACAATGAGCAGTTCTTC. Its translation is CASSPLSFRYNEQFF. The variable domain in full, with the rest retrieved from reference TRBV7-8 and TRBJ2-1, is GAGVSQSPRYKVAKRGQDVALRCDPISGHVSLFWYQQALGQGPEFLTYFQNEAQLDKSGLPSDRFFAERPEGSVSTLKIQRTQQEDSAVYLCASSPLSFRYNEQFFGPGTRLTVL.

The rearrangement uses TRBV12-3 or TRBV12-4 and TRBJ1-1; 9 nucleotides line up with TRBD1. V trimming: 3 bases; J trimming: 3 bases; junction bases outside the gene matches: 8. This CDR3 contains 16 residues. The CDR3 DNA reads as TGTGCCAGCAGTTTTTTTGAGGGACAGGGAGACACTGAAGCTTTCTTT. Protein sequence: CASSFFEGQGDTEAFF.

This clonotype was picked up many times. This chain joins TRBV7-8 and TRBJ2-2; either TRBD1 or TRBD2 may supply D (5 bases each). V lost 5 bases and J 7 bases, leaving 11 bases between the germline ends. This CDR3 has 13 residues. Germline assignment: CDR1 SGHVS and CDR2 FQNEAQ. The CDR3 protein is CASSPKRGGELFF. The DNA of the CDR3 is TGTGCCAGCAGCCCCAAGAGGGGCGGGGAGCTGTTTTTT.

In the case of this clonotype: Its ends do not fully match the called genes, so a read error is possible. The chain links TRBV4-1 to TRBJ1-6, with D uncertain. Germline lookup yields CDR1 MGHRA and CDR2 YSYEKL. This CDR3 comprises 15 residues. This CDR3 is CASSPKGGDNSPLHF. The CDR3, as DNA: TGTGCCAGCAGCCCAAAAGGTGGTGATAATTCACCCCTCCACTTT.

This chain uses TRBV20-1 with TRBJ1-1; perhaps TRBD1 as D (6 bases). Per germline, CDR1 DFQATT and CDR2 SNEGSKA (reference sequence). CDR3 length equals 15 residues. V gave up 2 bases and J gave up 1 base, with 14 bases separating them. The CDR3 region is CSARPHYRENTEAFF. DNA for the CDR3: TGCAGTGCTAGACCCCACTACAGGGAGAACACTGAAGCTTTCTTT.

CDR3 amino acids: CSARERLALTDEQFF. The DNA for the CDR3 is TGCAGTGCTAGAGAGAGGCTAGCCCTTACAGATGAGCAGTTCTTC. The chain links TRBV20-1 to TRBJ2-1, with D possibly TRBD2 on 5 matching bases. Per germline, CDR1 DFQATT and CDR2 SNEGSKA (reference sequence). This CDR3 contains 15 residues. The V end lost 0 bases, the J end lost 8 bases, and 17 bases lay between the germline ends.

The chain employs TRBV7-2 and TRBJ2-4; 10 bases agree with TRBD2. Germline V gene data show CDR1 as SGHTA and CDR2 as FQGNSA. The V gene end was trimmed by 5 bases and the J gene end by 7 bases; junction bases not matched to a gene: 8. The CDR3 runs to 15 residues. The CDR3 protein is CASSTSSGSSNIQYF. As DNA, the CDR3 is TGTGCCAGCAGCACCTCTAGCGGGAGTAGCAACATTCAGTACTTC.

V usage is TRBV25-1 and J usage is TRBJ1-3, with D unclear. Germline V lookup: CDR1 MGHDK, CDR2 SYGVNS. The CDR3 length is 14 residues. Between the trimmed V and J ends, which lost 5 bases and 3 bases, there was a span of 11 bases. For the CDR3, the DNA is TGTGCCAGCAGTACCCGCGGTCTTGGAAACACCATATATTTT. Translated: CASSTRGLGNTIYF.

The CDR3 loop reads CSATPGTGGDYGYTF. Here the CDR3 DNA reads TGCAGTGCAACGCCCGGGACAGGGGGTGACTATGGCTACACCTTC. The rearrangement uses TRBV20-1 and TRBJ1-2; the match to TRBD1 covers 11 bases. V was pared by 6 bases and J by 3 bases, with 9 bases of the junction left unmatched. The CDR3 is 15 residues long. Germline V lookup: CDR1 DFQATT, CDR2 SNEGSKA (reference sequence).

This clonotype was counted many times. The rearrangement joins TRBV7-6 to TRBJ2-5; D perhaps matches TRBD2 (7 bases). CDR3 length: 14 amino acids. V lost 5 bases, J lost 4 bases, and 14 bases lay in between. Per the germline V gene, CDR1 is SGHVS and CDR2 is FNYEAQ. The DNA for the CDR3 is TGTGCCAGCAGCCTCTCGGGGGGCCGAGAGACCCAGTACTTC. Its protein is CASSLSGGRETQYF.

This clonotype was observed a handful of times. CDR3 DNA: TGTGCCAGCAGCCCCCCCAGCGGGGGCCCCCGCACAGATACGCAGTATTTT. Its translation: CASSPPSGGPRTDTQYF. The V gene is TRBV12-3 or TRBV12-4, the J gene TRBJ2-3, with 8 bases fitting TRBD2. Unmatched junction bases numbered 12, after V lost 6 bases and J lost 1 base. The CDR3 consists of 17 residues.

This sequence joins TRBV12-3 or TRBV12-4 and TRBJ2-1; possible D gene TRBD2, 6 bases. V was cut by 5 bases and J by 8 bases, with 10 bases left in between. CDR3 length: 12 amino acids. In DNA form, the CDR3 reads TGTGCCAGCAGTCGTCTAGCGCATGAGCAGTTCTTC. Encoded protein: CASSRLAHEQFF.

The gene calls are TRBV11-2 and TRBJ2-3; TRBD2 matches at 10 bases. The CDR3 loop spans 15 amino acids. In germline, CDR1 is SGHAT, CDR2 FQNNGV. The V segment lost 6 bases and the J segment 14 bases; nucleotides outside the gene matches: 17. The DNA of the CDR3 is TGTGCCAGCAGTGTCCAACTAGCGGGGAATAGGGCGGGGTATTTT. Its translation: CASSVQLAGNRAGYF.

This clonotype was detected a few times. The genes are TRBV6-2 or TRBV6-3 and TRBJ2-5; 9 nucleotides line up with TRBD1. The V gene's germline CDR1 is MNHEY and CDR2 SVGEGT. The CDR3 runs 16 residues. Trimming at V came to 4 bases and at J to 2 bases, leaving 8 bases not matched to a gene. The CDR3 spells CASSSLGTGTQETQYF. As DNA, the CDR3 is TGTGCCAGCAGTTCGCTCGGGACAGGGACTCAAGAGACCCAGTACTTC.

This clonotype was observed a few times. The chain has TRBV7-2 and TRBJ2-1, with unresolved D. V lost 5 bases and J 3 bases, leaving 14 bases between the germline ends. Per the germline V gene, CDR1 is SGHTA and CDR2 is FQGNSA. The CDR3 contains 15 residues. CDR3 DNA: TGTGCCAGCAGCCGGCCGGACGGCTTCTACAATGAGCAGTTCTTC. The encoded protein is CASSRPDGFYNEQFF.

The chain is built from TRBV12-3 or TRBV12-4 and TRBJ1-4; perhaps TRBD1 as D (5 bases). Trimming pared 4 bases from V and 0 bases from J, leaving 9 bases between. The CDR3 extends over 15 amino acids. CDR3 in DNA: TGTGCCAGCAGTTCGACAGCTTCAACTAATGAAAAACTGTTTTTT. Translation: CASSSTASTNEKLFF.

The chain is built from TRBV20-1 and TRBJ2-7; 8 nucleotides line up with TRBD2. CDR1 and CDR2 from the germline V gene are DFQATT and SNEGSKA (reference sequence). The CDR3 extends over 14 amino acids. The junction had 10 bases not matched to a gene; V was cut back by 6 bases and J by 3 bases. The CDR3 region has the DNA TGCAGTGCCCTGAAGGCGGGGGGCCTCTACGAGCAGTACTTC. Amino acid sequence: CSALKAGGLYEQYF.

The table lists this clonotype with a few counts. CDR3 protein: CASRGVSSYNEQFF. The DNA of the CDR3 is TGTGCCAGCAGGGGGGTCAGCTCCTACAATGAGCAGTTCTTC. V is TRBV25-1 and J is TRBJ2-1; possibly TRBD1 or TRBD2 for D (5 bases each). With 6 bases removed from V and 0 bases from J, the gap between germline ends came to 9 bases. The CDR3 has 14 residues. From germline, CDR1 is MGHDK and CDR2 SYGVNS.